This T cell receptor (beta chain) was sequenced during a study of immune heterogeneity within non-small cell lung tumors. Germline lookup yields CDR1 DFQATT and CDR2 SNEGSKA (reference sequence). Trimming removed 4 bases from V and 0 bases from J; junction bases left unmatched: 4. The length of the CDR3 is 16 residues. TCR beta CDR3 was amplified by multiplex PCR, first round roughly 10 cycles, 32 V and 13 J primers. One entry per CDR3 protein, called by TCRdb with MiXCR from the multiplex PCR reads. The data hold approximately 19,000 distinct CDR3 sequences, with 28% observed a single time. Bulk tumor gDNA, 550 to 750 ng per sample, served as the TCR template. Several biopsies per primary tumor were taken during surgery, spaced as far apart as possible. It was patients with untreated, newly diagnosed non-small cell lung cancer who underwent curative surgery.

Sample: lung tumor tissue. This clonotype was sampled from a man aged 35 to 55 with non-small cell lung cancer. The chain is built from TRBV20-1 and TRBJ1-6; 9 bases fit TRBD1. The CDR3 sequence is CSAKRQGVSYNSPLHF. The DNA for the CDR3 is TGCAGTGCTAAGAGACAGGGGGTCTCCTATAATTCACCCCTCCACTTT.